The clone carrying this TCR beta chain was detected ten times or more. Its antigen is currently unknown. The data were taken from a study of blood T cells in healthy people across ages. Notes on the study in general: Naive T cell percentage showed a strong correlation with the diversity of TCR beta.

Together with a sample-barcoded 5' primer, a J-beta primer mix was included in a second PCR lasting roughly 6 to 12 cycles. MiXCR, applied by TCRdb to the 5' RACE reads, yields one record per CDR3 protein. The top ten hold about 0.69% of the sample, which has 800,000 to 1,300,000 distinct CDR3 sequences, 20% to 25% seen once. Germline V lookup: CDR1 MNHNS, CDR2 SASEGT. The CDR3 sequence is 15 residues long. V lost 6 bases and J 8 bases, leaving 17 bases between the germline ends. The sample also formed part of further work on T cells of mothers and their children. Per that paper: Related pairs of mothers and children showed slightly higher, non-significant overlap versus unrelated pairs.

Material: blood. The receptor was isolated from a girl aged 2-10 years in good health. The chain joins TRBV6-1 to TRBJ1-6; a possible D gene is TRBD1 (6 bases). CDR3 protein: CASSGQYLADSPLHF. CDR3 nucleotide sequence: TGTGCCAGCAGCGGACAGTATTTGGCGGATTCACCCCTCCACTTT.